One and the same sample provided the 13 T cell receptor beta chains below, sequenced in a study of shared clonotypes between healthy human individuals. Naive CD8 cells lacked CD45RO, underwent positive selection for CCR7 and left out terminally differentiated effector memory CD45RA+ cells. TCRdb's table, derived via immunoSEQ multiplex PCR, lists solely in-frame clones and lacks some. Of some 2 million clones detected, less than 95% appear once; the ten largest clones hold roughly 1%. The sample comprised naive CD8+ T cells sorted from blood. The origin of the receptors is a man in his late teens or twenties in good health.

The chain has TRBV13 and TRBJ2-2; 7 bases are a match to TRBD1. This CDR3 has 16 residues. Trimming at V came to 1 base and at J to 6 bases, leaving 8 bases not matched to a gene. The germline gives CDR1 PRHDT, CDR2 FYEKMQ (reference sequence). The CDR3 DNA follows: TGTGCCAGCAGCTTAGAAGCACAGGGGAGCGCCGGGGAGCTGTTTTTT. Amino acids: CASSLEAQGSAGELFF.

For this clone: Different DNA sequences within this sample yield the same CDR3. This chain links TRBV19 with TRBJ2-5; the D gene could be TRBD1 or TRBD2 (5 bases each). V dropped 5 bases and J dropped 3 bases, with 10 bases sitting between them. The CDR3 runs to 13 residues. Per the germline V gene, CDR1 is LNHDA and CDR2 is SQIVND (reference sequence). CDR3 coding DNA: TGTGCCAGTAGTCGGGACGCCGAAGAGACCCAGTACTTC. Protein product: CASSRDAEETQYF.

The rearrangement links TRBV7-9 to TRBJ2-1; 7 bases fit TRBD2. Germline trimming cut 3 bases from V and 3 bases from J; bases unmatched to any gene: 5. Per the germline V gene, CDR1 is SEHNR and CDR2 is FQNEAQ (reference sequence). The CDR3 spans 15 residues. CDR3 nucleotides: TGTGCCAGCAGCTTGGCGGGGGTATACTACAATGAGCAGTTCTTC. Residues: CASSLAGVYYNEQFF.

This clone has a single count. V is TRBV6-1 and J is TRBJ1-6; D perhaps matches TRBD1 (5 bases). Germline V lookup: CDR1 MNHNS, CDR2 SASEGT. This CDR3 has 14 amino acids. V was trimmed by 8 bases and J by 13 bases, leaving 21 bases between them. In nucleotides, the CDR3 is TGTGCCAGCCGCGGGGAGGGGACTTCGGGTCCCCTCCACTTT. Residues: CASRGEGTSGPLHF.

This chain uses TRBV10-3 with TRBJ1-2; no definite D call. This CDR3 is built from 14 residues. V gave up 2 bases and J gave up 2 bases, with 9 bases separating them. CDR1 and CDR2 from the germline V gene are ENHRY and SYGVKD. The CDR3 is CAISEGVQNYGYTF. CDR3 DNA: TGTGCCATCAGTGAGGGGGTACAGAACTATGGCTACACCTTC.

V gene TRBV5-1 combines with J gene TRBJ2-2, with 7 nucleotides matching TRBD1. Germline trimming cut 2 bases from V and 3 bases from J; bases unmatched to any gene: 4. This CDR3 comprises 15 residues. Germline CDR1 reads SGHRS; CDR2 reads YFSETQ. CDR3 in DNA: TGCGCCAGCAGCTTCCTGGGACAGTACACCGGGGAGCTGTTTTTT. Encoded protein: CASSFLGQYTGELFF.

Here the CDR3 DNA reads TGTGCCAGCAGAATATCACCCTTATTGGGGACTGAAGCTTTCTTT. Translation gives CASRISPLLGTEAFF. This rearrangement joins TRBV28 to TRBJ1-1; D gene ambiguous. The germline V gene encodes CDR1 MDHEN and CDR2 SYDVKM. CDR3 size: 15 residues. V gave up 6 bases and J gave up 5 bases, with 19 bases separating them. The variable domain in full, with the rest retrieved from reference TRBV28 and TRBJ1-1, is DVKVTQSSRYLVKRTGEKVFLECVQDMDHENMFWYRQDPGLGLRLIYFSYDVKMKEKGDIPEGYSVSREKKERFSLILESASTNQTSMYLCASRISPLLGTEAFFGQGTRLTVV.

The V gene is TRBV5-8, the J gene TRBJ2-5, with TRBD1 matching 12 bases. This CDR3 has 16 residues. From germline, CDR1 is SGHTS and CDR2 YDEGEE. Trimming removed 0 bases from V and 5 bases from J; junction bases left unmatched: 5. The CDR3 spells CASSLDGTGGVETQYF. The DNA of the CDR3 is TGTGCCAGCAGCTTGGACGGGACAGGGGGCGTGGAGACCCAGTACTTC.

V and J are TRBV9 and TRBJ2-3; 9 bases agree with TRBD2. Unmatched junction bases numbered 3, after V lost 4 bases and J lost 0 bases. The CDR3 is 15 residues long. Germline loops: CDR1 SGDLS, CDR2 YYNGEE. The CDR3 bases are TGTGCCAGCAGCTCTAGCGGGACCAGCACAGATACGCAGTATTTT. Amino acids: CASSSSGTSTDTQYF.

This rearrangement joins TRBV6-6 to TRBJ2-2; D uncertain. The CDR3 spans 12 residues. CDR1 MNHNY and CDR2 SVGAGI come from the germline V gene (reference sequence). Trimming shortened V by 6 bases and J by 6 bases, and 8 bases separated the two germline ends. This CDR3 is CASRVGSGELFF. CDR3 sequence (DNA): TGTGCCAGCAGGGTCGGGTCCGGGGAGCTGTTTTTT.

V is TRBV7-3 and J is TRBJ2-1; perhaps D is TRBD1 or TRBD2 (7 bases each). The length of the CDR3 is 16 residues. V lost 2 bases and J 5 bases, leaving 16 bases between the germline ends. From germline, CDR1 is SGHTA and CDR2 FQGTGA. CDR3 nucleotides: TGTGCCAGCAGCTTACTTGGGGAGGGACAGAACAATGAGCAGTTCTTC. Translated: CASSLLGEGQNNEQFF.

This clone was detected once. The chain carries TRBV4-1 and TRBJ2-7; D remains unclear. V shed 0 bases and J shed 0 bases, with 9 bases lying between them. CDR3 length equals 15 residues. Germline CDR1 reads MGHRA; CDR2 reads YSYEKL. As DNA, the CDR3 is TGCGCCAGCAGCCAAGAGAGTTGGAGCTCCTACGAGCAGTACTTC. It yields the protein CASSQESWSSYEQYF.

CDR3 in DNA: TGTGCCAGCAGCCGGGTTTCGGGCGGTTCCCCTACGCAGTATTTT. Translation gives CASSRVSGGSPTQYF. V gene TRBV7-9 combines with J gene TRBJ2-3; D ambiguous. The germline CDR1 and CDR2 sequences are SEHNR and FQNEAQ (reference sequence). Trimming pared 5 bases from V and 8 bases from J, leaving 20 bases between. The CDR3 is made up of 15 amino acids. Full variable domain (rest looked up from reference TRBV7-9 and TRBJ2-3): DTGVSQNPRHKITKRGQNVTFRCDPISEHNRLYWYRQTLGQGPEFLTYFQNEAQLEKSRLLSDRFSAERPKGSFSTLEIQRTEQGDSAMYLCASSRVSGGSPTQYFGPGTRLTVL.